A single sample gave rise to the 14 T cell receptor beta chains below, sequenced in a study of cytotoxic CD8 clonotypes in ibrutinib-treated CLL. The table came from immunoSEQ multiplex PCR; TCRdb's copy has only in-frame clones and leaves some out. The sample records fewer than 400,000 clones, roughly 71% being singletons. The sample in question was PBMCs, obtained after 36 months of ibrutinib treatment. The receptors stem from a human donor with chronic lymphocytic leukemia.

The rearrangement links TRBV2 to TRBJ2-3; perhaps TRBD1 as D (6 bases). CDR3 length equals 15 residues. The germline V gene has CDR1 SNHLY and CDR2 FYNNEI. V lost 6 bases and J lost 2, with 15 bases in between. CDR3 in amino acids: CASRKQGKFTDTQYF. The CDR3 DNA follows: TGTGCCAGCAGGAAACAGGGCAAATTCACAGATACGCAGTATTTT.

The chain employs TRBV11-2 and TRBJ1-2; D remains unclear. CDR3 size: 15 residues. The V gene lost 4 bases and the J gene lost 5 bases, with 17 bases spanning the gap. Germline lookup yields CDR1 SGHAT and CDR2 FQNNGV. The CDR3 reads CASSSPKGAAYGYTF. The CDR3 region has the DNA TGTGCCAGCAGCTCCCCGAAGGGAGCCGCGTATGGCTACACCTTC.

V is TRBV7-2 and J is TRBJ2-3; D is possibly TRBD1 or TRBD2 (5 bases each). CDR3 size: 14 residues. Per germline, CDR1 SGHTA and CDR2 FQGNSA. V lost 2 bases, J lost 3 bases, and 9 bases lay in between. The CDR3, as DNA: TGTGCCAGCAGCTTATCGGGGCCTACAGATACGCAGTATTTT. The encoded protein is CASSLSGPTDTQYF. The whole variable domain, remainder taken from reference TRBV7-2 and TRBJ2-3, is GAGVSQSPSNKVTEKGKDVELRCDPISGHTALYWYRQSLGQGLEFLIYFQGNSAPDKSGLPSDRFSAERTGGSVSTLTIQRTQQEDSAVYLCASSLSGPTDTQYFGPGTRLTVL.

This clone was seen only a few times. This chain connects TRBV18 to TRBJ2-7; 7 positions match TRBD2. After removal of 3 bases from V and 0 bases from J, the junction contained 8 bases not matched to a gene. Germline V lookup: CDR1 KGHSH, CDR2 LQKENI. This CDR3 is built from 16 residues. CDR3 sequence reads: CASSPPSRGSSYEQYF. The CDR3 bases are TGTGCCAGCTCACCTCCGTCGCGCGGGAGCTCCTACGAGCAGTACTTC.

The V call is TRBV11-2, the J call TRBJ2-7, with D perhaps given as TRBD1 or TRBD2 (6 bases each). The CDR3 consists of 15 residues. V lost 5 bases, J lost 7 bases, and 21 bases lay in between. Germline-derived CDR1 and CDR2 are SGHAT and FQNNGV. CDR3 nucleotides: TGTGCCAGCAGCCAGTTGGGGCTCGGAGGGGGAGAGCAGTACTTC. Protein sequence: CASSQLGLGGGEQYF.

The rearrangement joins TRBV4-1 to TRBJ1-3; unclear D gene. Trimming took off 1 base at V and 1 base at J, with 17 bases between the two ends. Germline V CDR1 and CDR2: MGHRA, YSYEKL. This CDR3 comprises 18 residues. CDR3 residues: CASSQGGVLRQSGNTIYF. The DNA of the CDR3 is TGCGCCAGCAGCCAAGGGGGAGTACTGAGGCAATCTGGAAACACCATATATTTT.

The rearrangement uses TRBV4-3 and TRBJ2-3; TRBD2 is a possible D gene (6 bases). The V end was cut by 0 bases, the J end by 3 bases, with 19 bases between. This CDR3 region has 18 residues. Germline V gene lookup returns CDR1 LGHNA and CDR2 YSLEER. CDR3 protein: CASSQEVAYGSGTDTQYF. CDR3 sequence (DNA): TGCGCCAGCAGCCAAGAGGTAGCCTACGGGAGTGGGACAGATACGCAGTATTTT.

This chain connects TRBV7-9 to TRBJ2-2; D gene ambiguous. Germline CDR1 reads SEHNR; CDR2 reads FQNEAQ (reference sequence). V was shortened by 3 bases and J by 10 bases, with 3 bases between the two germline ends. This CDR3 has 10 residues. CDR3 sequence reads: CASSFVELFF. CDR3 sequence (DNA): TGTGCCAGCAGCTTTGTGGAGCTGTTTTTT.

The V gene is TRBV5-1, the J gene TRBJ2-7; D is undetermined. The V gene's germline CDR1 is SGHRS and CDR2 YFSETQ. Trimming took 0 bases from V and 0 from J, leaving 10 bases between them. The CDR3 covers 15 residues. Here the CDR3 reads CASSLGARDSYEQYF. The CDR3 DNA sequence: TGCGCCAGCAGCTTGGGCGCCCGAGACTCCTACGAGCAGTACTTC. Full variable domain (outside the CDR3, taken from reference TRBV5-1 and TRBJ2-7): KAGVTQTPRYLIKTRGQQVTLSCSPISGHRSVSWYQQTPGQGLQFLFEYFSETQRNKGNFPGRFSGRQFSNSRSEMNVSTLELGDSALYLCASSLGARDSYEQYFGPGTRLTVT.

The chain combines TRBV7-6 with TRBJ1-2; D gene unclear. This CDR3 spans 14 amino acids. Trimming removed 1 base at V and 4 bases at J, with 10 bases between. Germline CDR1 reads SGHVS; CDR2 reads FNYEAQ. In nucleotides, the CDR3 is TGTGCCAGCAGCTTAGGACGCCCGCTCTATGGCTACACCTTC. It yields the protein CASSLGRPLYGYTF. Looking up the rest from reference TRBV7-6 and TRBJ1-2 gives the full variable domain: GAGVSQSPRYKVTKRGQDVALRCDPISGHVSLYWYRQALGQGPEFLTYFNYEAQQDKSGLPNDRFSAERPEGSISTLTIQRTEQRDSAMYRCASSLGRPLYGYTFGSGTRLTVV.

The genes are TRBV28 and TRBJ2-5; D remains unclear. The ends were cut back, 4 bases at V and 9 bases at J, with 12 bases in the middle. Germline CDR1 reads MDHEN; CDR2 reads SYDVKM. CDR3 length: 12 amino acids. The CDR3 protein is CASSSVQVAQYF. CDR3 in DNA: TGTGCCAGCAGTTCAGTGCAAGTAGCCCAGTACTTC. The complete variable domain, with remaining parts taken from reference TRBV28 and TRBJ2-5, reads DVKVTQSSRYLVKRTGEKVFLECVQDMDHENMFWYRQDPGLGLRLIYFSYDVKMKEKGDIPEGYSVSREKKERFSLILESASTNQTSMYLCASSSVQVAQYFGPGTRLLVL.

The chain links TRBV7-3 to TRBJ1-3, with D unresolved. V gave up 4 bases and J gave up 0 bases, with 4 bases separating them. This CDR3 has 13 residues. Per germline, CDR1 SGHTA and CDR2 FQGTGA. The CDR3: CASSSSSGNTIYF. The CDR3 DNA reads TGTGCCAGCAGCTCCTCCTCTGGAAACACCATATATTTT.

CDR3: CASTKPEGRGAFF. In DNA, the CDR3 is TGTGCCAGCACCAAGCCGGAGGGCCGGGGAGCTTTCTTT. The rearrangement uses TRBV7-9 and TRBJ1-1; D gene unclear. Trimming left V 7 bases short and J 10 bases short, with 19 bases between. There are 13 residues in the CDR3. CDR1 and CDR2 from the germline V gene are SEHNR and FQNEAQ (reference sequence).

The chain uses TRBV11-2 and TRBJ1-5, with D perhaps TRBD1 (6 bases). CDR3 length: 14 residues. Trimming removed 4 bases at V and 3 bases at J, with 10 bases between. Germline V gives CDR1 SGHAT, CDR2 FQNNGV. The CDR3 coding sequence is TGTGCCAGCAGCTCGCAGGGGCACAATCAGCCCCAGCATTTT. The encoded protein is CASSSQGHNQPQHF.